These 13 T cell receptor beta chains originate from one sample sequenced in a study of blood T cells in healthy people across ages. For the second PCR, which ran for about 6 to 12 cycles, a sample-barcoded 5' primer and a J-beta primer mix were used. MiXCR was run by TCRdb on the 5' RACE reads, yielding one entry per CDR3 protein. The data hold over 950,000 distinct CDR3 sequences, with about 53% observed a single time. Material: blood. The source is a woman aged 60-75 years in good health.

The rearrangement links TRBV3-1 to TRBJ2-5; 10 nucleotides align to TRBD2. Trimming removed 6 bases from V and 11 bases from J; junction bases left unmatched: 12. The CDR3 totals 14 residues. The V gene's germline CDR1 is LGHDT and CDR2 YNNKEL (reference sequence). The CDR3 here is CASSLAGERREQYF. DNA of the CDR3: TGTGCCAGCAGTCTAGCGGGAGAGAGGAGGGAGCAGTACTTC.

This clonotype came up once. The gene calls are TRBV20-1 and TRBJ1-4; D is possibly TRBD1 (5 bases). This CDR3 comprises 14 residues. Trimming pared 6 bases from V and 8 bases from J, leaving 19 bases between. The V gene's germline CDR1 is DFQATT and CDR2 SNEGSKA (reference sequence). The DNA for the CDR3 is TGCAGTGCGCAAGACGGGGGGTATGAGGAAAAACTGTTTTTT. Translating it yields CSAQDGGYEEKLFF.

This chain joins TRBV3-1 and TRBJ1-2, with no clear D. This CDR3 is 13 amino acids long. V was trimmed by 0 bases and J by 5 bases, leaving 7 bases between them. Germline V gives CDR1 LGHDT, CDR2 YNNKEL (reference sequence). The CDR3 coding sequence is TGTGCCAGCAGCCAAGAGTCGGGGTATGGCTACACCTTC. It codes for CASSQESGYGYTF.

This clonotype was detected ten times or more. The chain is built from TRBV6-1 and TRBJ1-2; no reliable D call. With 5 bases removed from V and 0 bases from J, the gap between germline ends came to 7 bases. The V gene's germline CDR1 is MNHNS and CDR2 SASEGT. There are 13 residues in the CDR3. CDR3 in amino acids: CASSLTANYGYTF. CDR3 nucleotide sequence: TGTGCCAGCAGTTTAACTGCTAACTATGGCTACACCTTC.

Only a few counts were recorded for this clonotype. The chain uses TRBV28 and TRBJ2-1, with TRBD2 identical over 7 bases. Germline loops: CDR1 MDHEN, CDR2 SYDVKM. The CDR3 extends over 12 amino acids. Losses at the gene ends were 2 bases for V and 12 bases for J; bases not matched to a gene: 4. CDR3 loop: CASSLREVRQFF. The CDR3 DNA reads as TGTGCCAGCAGTTTACGGGAGGTACGGCAGTTCTTC. The full variable domain, completed using reference TRBV28 and TRBJ2-1, is DVKVTQSSRYLVKRTGEKVFLECVQDMDHENMFWYRQDPGLGLRLIYFSYDVKMKEKGDIPEGYSVSREKKERFSLILESASTNQTSMYLCASSLREVRQFFGPGTRLTVL.

V usage is TRBV20-1 and J usage is TRBJ2-5; D possibly corresponds to TRBD1 (5 bases). Near its end, the DNA agrees better with TRBJ2-7, so the J call may be wrong. Per germline, CDR1 DFQATT and CDR2 SNEGSKA (reference sequence). This CDR3 has 15 amino acids. As DNA, the CDR3 is TGCAGTGCTAGAGATCGGGTCAGGGTAGTATACGAGCAGTACTTC. This encodes CSARDRVRVVYEQYF.

This clonotype was counted a single time. This sequence joins TRBV10-3 and TRBJ2-3; TRBD2 agrees at 7 bases. The CDR3 runs 13 residues. Germline assignment: CDR1 ENHRY and CDR2 SYGVKD. With 11 bases clipped from V and 3 bases from J, the junction kept 8 bases outside the gene matches. As DNA, the CDR3 is TGTGCCGTCCCCCCGGGGGGTACAGATACGCAGTATTTT. The encoded protein is CAVPPGGTDTQYF.

The V gene is TRBV19, the J gene TRBJ1-6; D uncertain. Trimming removed 3 bases from V and 10 bases from J, with 13 bases in between. Germline V gene lookup returns CDR1 LNHDA and CDR2 SQIVND (reference sequence). The CDR3 runs 14 residues. CDR3 protein: CASSIFLEESPLHF. The CDR3 nucleotides read TGTGCCAGTAGTATCTTTCTTGAGGAGTCACCCCTCCACTTT.

CDR3 nucleotides: TGTGCCAGCAGCTTATGGTGGGGTAGTGAGCAGTTCTTC. It specifies CASSLWWGSEQFF. V is TRBV7-7 and J is TRBJ2-1, with D unresolved. Germline values: CDR1 SSHAT, CDR2 FNYEAQ (reference sequence). Trimming took off 2 bases at V and 9 bases at J, with 11 bases between the two ends. This CDR3 contains 13 residues.

The chain has TRBV6-2 or TRBV6-3 and TRBJ2-5, with D possibly TRBD1 on 6 matching bases. The CDR3 sequence is 14 residues long. The V and J ends lost 7 bases and 5 bases respectively, with 17 bases between them. Germline V CDR1 and CDR2: MNHEY, SVGEGT. The CDR3 sequence: CASKGVPSGETQYF. In DNA form, the CDR3 reads TGTGCCAGCAAGGGGGTCCCCTCTGGGGAGACCCAGTACTTC.

Only a few counts were recorded for this clonotype. This chain joins TRBV28 and TRBJ2-7; D might be TRBD1 (6 bases). V was shortened by 6 bases and J by 2 bases, with 14 bases between the two germline ends. Germline CDR1 reads MDHEN; CDR2 reads SYDVKM. This CDR3 contains 14 residues. CDR3 sequence reads: CASSRQVNTYEQYF. The CDR3 DNA reads as TGTGCCAGCAGCAGACAGGTAAATACCTACGAGCAGTACTTC.

On this clonotype itself: At one of its ends the junction is not consistent with the germline gene, which may arise from a read error. The chain is built from TRBV7-2 and TRBJ2-2; 8 nucleotides match TRBD2. The V gene's germline CDR1 is SGHTA and CDR2 FQGNSA. CDR3 size: 15 residues. CDR3 loop: CASSLAAGVGGELFF. DNA for the CDR3: TGTGCCAGCAGCCTAGCAGCGGGAGTTGGCGGGGAGCTGTTTTTT.

The chain joins TRBV5-1 to TRBJ2-1; D possibly uses TRBD1 or TRBD2 (5 bases each). The V gene's germline CDR1 is SGHRS and CDR2 YFSETQ. The CDR3 extends over 16 amino acids. Trimming pared 0 bases from V and 0 bases from J, leaving 10 bases between. The DNA of the CDR3 is TGCGCCAGCAGCTTGGCCGGGGCCCACTCCTACAATGAGCAGTTCTTC. It specifies CASSLAGAHSYNEQFF.